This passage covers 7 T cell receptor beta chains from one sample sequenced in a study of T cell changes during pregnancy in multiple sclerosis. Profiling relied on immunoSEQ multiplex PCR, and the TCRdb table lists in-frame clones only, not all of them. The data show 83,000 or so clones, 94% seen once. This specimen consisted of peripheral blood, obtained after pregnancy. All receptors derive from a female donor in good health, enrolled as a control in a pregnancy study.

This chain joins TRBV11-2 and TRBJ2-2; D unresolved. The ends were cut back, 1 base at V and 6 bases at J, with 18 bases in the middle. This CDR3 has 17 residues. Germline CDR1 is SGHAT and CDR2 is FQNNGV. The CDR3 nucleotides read TGTGCCAGCAGCTTAGGACTCGGCAGAGGTGACGCCGGGGAGCTGTTTTTT. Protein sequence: CASSLGLGRGDAGELFF.

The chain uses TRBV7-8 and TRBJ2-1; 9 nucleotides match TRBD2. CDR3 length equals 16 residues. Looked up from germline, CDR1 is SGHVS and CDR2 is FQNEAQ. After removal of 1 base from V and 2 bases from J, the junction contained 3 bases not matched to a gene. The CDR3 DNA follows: TGTGCCAGCAGCTTAGGAGCGGGGGGAGCCTACAATGAGCAGTTCTTC. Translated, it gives CASSLGAGGAYNEQFF.

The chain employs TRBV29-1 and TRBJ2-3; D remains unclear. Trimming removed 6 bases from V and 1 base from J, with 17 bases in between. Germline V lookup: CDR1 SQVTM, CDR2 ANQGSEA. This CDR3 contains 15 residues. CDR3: CSVVASRVGTDTQYF. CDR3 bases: TGCAGCGTCGTAGCATCCCGTGTCGGCACAGATACGCAGTATTTT.

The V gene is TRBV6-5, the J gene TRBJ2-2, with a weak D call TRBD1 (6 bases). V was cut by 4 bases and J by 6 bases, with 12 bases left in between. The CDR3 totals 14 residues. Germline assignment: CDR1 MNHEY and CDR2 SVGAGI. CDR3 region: CASSSGRGSGELFF. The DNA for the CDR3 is TGTGCCAGCAGTTCTGGCAGGGGCTCCGGGGAGCTGTTTTTT.

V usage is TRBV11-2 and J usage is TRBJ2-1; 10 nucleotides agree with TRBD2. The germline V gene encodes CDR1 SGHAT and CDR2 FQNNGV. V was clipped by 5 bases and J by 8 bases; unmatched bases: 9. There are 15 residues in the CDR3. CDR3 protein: CASSMGTSVEDEQFF. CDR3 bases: TGTGCCAGCAGCATGGGGACTAGCGTGGAGGATGAGCAGTTCTTC.

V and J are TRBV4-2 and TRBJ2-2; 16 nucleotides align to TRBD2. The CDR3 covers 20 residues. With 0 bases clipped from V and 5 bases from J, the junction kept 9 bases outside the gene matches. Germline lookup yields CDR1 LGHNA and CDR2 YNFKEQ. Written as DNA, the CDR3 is TGTGCCAGCAGCCAAGATCTGGGACTAGCGGGAGGGCCGGGGACCGGGGAGCTGTTTTTT. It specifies CASSQDLGLAGGPGTGELFF.

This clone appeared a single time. The chain's CDR3 is CASSQLAGTYEQYF. CDR3 coding DNA: TGCGCCAGCAGCCAGCTAGCGGGAACCTACGAGCAGTACTTC. The V call is TRBV4-1, the J call TRBJ2-7; TRBD2 matches at 9 bases. J lost 2 bases, V lost 3 bases, and 2 bases had no gene match. Germline CDR1 reads MGHRA; CDR2 reads YSYEKL. The CDR3 contains 14 residues.